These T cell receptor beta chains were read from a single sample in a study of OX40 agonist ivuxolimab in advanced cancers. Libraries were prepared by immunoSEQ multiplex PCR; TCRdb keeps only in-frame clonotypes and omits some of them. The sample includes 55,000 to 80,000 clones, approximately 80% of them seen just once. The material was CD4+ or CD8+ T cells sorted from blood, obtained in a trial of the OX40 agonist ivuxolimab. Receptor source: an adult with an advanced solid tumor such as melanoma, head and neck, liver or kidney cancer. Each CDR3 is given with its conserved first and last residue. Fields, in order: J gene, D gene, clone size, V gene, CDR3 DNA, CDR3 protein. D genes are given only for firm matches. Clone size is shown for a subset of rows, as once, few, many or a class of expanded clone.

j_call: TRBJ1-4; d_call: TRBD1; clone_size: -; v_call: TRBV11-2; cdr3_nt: TGTGCCAGCAGCTTAGGGACAGGGAATGAAAAACTGTTTTTT; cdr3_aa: CASSLGTGNEKLFF
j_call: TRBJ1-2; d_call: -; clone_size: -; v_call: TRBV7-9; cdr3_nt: TGTGCCAGCAGCTTAATAGGAAACTATGGCTACACCTTC; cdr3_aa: CASSLIGNYGYTF
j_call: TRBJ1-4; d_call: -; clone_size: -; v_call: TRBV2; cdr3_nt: TGTGCCAGCAGTTCGGAAGGCTCGATCGAAAAACTGTTTTTT; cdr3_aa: CASSSEGSIEKLFF
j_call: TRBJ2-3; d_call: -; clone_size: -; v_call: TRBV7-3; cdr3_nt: TGTGCCAGCAGCTTAAGGGGTAGCGGCCCAGATACGCAGTATTTT; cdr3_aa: CASSLRGSGPDTQYF
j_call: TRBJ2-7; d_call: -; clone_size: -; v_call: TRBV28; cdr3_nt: TGTGCCAGCAGTTCAGTCGACCTACCGTCCTACGAGCAGTACTTC; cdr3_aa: CASSSVDLPSYEQYF
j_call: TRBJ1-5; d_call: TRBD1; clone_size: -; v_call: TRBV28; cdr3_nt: TGTGCCAGCAGTTACCTTAGTTGGGACAGGGATCAGCCCCAGCATTTT; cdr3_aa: CASSYLSWDRDQPQHF
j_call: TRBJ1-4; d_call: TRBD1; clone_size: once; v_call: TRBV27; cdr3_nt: TGTGCCAGCAGGGCCGACAGGGCGATATCGATCCAAACTAATGAAAAACTGTTTTTT; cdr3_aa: CASRADRAISIQTNEKLFF
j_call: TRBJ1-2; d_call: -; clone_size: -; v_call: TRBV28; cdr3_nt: TGTGCCAGCAGAACACAGGTTGTCCCTAACTATGGCTACACCTTC; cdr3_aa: CASRTQVVPNYGYTF
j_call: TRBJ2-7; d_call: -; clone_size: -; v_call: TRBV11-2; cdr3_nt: TGTGCCAGCAGCTTAGAGTACGAGCAGTACTTC; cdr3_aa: CASSLEYEQYF
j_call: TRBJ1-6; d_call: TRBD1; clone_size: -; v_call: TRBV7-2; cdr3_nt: TGTGCCAGCAGCTTAGCGGGACAGGGTAATTCACCCCTCCACTTT; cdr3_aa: CASSLAGQGNSPLHF
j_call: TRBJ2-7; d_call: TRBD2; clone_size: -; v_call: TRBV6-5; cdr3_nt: TGTGCCAGCAGTTACTTGGCGGGAGGGCCCCACGAGCAGTACTTC; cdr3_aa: CASSYLAGGPHEQYF
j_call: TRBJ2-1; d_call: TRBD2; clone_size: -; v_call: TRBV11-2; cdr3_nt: TGTGCCAGCAGCTTAAGGATCAGCGGGGGAGACTACAATGAGCAGTTCTTC; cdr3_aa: CASSLRISGGDYNEQFF
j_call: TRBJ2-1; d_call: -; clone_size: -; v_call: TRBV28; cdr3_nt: TGTGCCAGCCCCCCGGAGGGGAGCTTTTCCCGGGTGGATGAGCAGTTCTTC; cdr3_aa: CASPPEGSFSRVDEQFF
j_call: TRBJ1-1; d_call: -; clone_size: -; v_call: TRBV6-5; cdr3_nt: TGTGCCAGCAGTTACCGGACTGGTGAAGCTTTCTTT; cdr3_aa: CASSYRTGEAFF
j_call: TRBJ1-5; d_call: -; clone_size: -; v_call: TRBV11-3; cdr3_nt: TGTGCCAGCAACACCGTATTAAAGGGCTCAAACTTCTATAGCAATCAGCCCCAGCATTTT; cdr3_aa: CASNTVLKGSNFYSNQPQHF
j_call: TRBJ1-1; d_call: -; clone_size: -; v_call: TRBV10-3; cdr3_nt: TGTGCCATCAGTGAGTCGACGGGCAGGGGGAACACTGAAGCTTTCTTT; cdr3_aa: CAISESTGRGNTEAFF
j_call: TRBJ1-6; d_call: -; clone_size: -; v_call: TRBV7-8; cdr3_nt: TGTGCCAGCATGCTAACCGGGACGGGGAATTCACCCCTCCACTTT; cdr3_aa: CASMLTGTGNSPLHF
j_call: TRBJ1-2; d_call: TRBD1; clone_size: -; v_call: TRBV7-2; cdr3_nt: TGTGCCAGCAGCCCCCGGACAGGGAGTTACTATGGCTACACCTTC; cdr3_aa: CASSPRTGSYYGYTF
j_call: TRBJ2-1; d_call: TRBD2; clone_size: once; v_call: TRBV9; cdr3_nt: TGTGCCAGCAGCGTAGAAGGACTAGCGGGAGGCTCCTACAATGAGCAGTTCTTC; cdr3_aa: CASSVEGLAGGSYNEQFF
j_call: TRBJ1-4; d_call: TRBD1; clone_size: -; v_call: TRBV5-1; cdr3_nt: TGCGCCAGCAGCACGGGACAGAGCAATGAAAAACTGTTTTTT; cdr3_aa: CASSTGQSNEKLFF
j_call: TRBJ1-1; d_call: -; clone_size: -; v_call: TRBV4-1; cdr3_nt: TGCGCCAGCAGCCCGGACAGAGCGAACACTGAAGCTTTCTTT; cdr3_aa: CASSPDRANTEAFF
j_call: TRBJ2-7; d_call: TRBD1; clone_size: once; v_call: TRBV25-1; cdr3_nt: TGTGCCAGCAGTGATCGGATGGGACAGGTCTACGAGCAGTACTTC; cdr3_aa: CASSDRMGQVYEQYF
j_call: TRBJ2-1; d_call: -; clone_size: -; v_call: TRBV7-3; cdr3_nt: TGTGCCAGCAGCTTGGGGGGCTCGGTCAATGAGCAGTTCTTC; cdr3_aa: CASSLGGSVNEQFF
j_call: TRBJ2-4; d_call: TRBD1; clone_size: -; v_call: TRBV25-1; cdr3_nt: TGTGCCAGCAGTGAATGGTACAGGGGCAAAAACATTCAGTACTTC; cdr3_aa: CASSEWYRGKNIQYF
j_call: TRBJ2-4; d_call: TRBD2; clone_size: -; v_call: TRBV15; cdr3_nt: TGTGCCACCAGCAGAGACTTAGCGGGAGGGCCTGGCAAAAACATTCAGTACTTC; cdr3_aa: CATSRDLAGGPGKNIQYF
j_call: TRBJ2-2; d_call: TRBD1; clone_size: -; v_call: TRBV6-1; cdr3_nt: TGTGCCAGCAGTGAACTCGGACAGGGGGCTGGCGGGGAGCTGTTTTTT; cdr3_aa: CASSELGQGAGGELFF
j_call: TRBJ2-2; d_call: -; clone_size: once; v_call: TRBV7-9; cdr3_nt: TGTGCCAGCAGCGACAGTAAGTTGGCGAACACCGGGGAGCTGTTTTTT; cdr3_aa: CASSDSKLANTGELFF
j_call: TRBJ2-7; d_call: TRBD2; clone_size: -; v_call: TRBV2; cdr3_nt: TGTGCCAGCAGGGGCGAGGGCGGGAGGAACGCCTACGAGCAGTACTTC; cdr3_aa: CASRGEGGRNAYEQYF
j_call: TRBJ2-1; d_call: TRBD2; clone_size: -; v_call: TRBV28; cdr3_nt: TGTGCCAGCAGTCTCTCGGGACTAGCGATCAATGAGCAGTTCTTC; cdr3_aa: CASSLSGLAINEQFF
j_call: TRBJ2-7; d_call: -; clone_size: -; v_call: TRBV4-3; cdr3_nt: TGCGCCAGCAGCCAAGATCAGGGTAGATACTCCTACGAGCAGTACTTC; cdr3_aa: CASSQDQGRYSYEQYF
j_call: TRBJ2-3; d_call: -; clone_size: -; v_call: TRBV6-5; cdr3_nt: TGTGCCAGCAGCAAAAGGACACCGCGCACAGATACGCAGTATTTT; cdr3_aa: CASSKRTPRTDTQYF
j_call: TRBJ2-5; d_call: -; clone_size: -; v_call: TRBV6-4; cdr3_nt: TGTGCCAGCAGTGACTCGCGGGCTCTGAAGGGAACCACCCCCCCCCAAGAGACCCAGTACTTC; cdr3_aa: CASSDSRALKGTTPPQETQYF
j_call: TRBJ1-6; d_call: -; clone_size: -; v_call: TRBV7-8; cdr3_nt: TGTGCCAGCAGCTTAGAAATCCGCTCCTATAATTCACCCCTCCACTTT; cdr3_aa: CASSLEIRSYNSPLHF
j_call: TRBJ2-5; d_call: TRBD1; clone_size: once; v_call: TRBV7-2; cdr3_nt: TGTGCCAGCAGCCCCGGACAGGCAAGGGAGACCCAGTACTTC; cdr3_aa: CASSPGQARETQYF
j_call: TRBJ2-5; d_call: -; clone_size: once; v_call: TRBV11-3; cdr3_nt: TGTGCCAGCAGCTCTAGTAGAGGAGAGGGAGAGACCCAGTACTTC; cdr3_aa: CASSSSRGEGETQYF
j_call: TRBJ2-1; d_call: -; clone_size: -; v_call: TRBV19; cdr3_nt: TGTGCCAGTAGTAATGCAAATGAGCAGTTCTTC; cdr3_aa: CASSNANEQFF
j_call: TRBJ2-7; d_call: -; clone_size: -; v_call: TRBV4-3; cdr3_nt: TGCGCCAGCAGCCAAGATCTGGCGGGACCCAGCTACGAGCAGTACTTC; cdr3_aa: CASSQDLAGPSYEQYF
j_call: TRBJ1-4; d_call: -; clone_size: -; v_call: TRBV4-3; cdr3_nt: TGCGCCAGCAGCCAAGCGGTGGGGGGGACGGGTAATGAAAAACTGTTTTTT; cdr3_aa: CASSQAVGGTGNEKLFF
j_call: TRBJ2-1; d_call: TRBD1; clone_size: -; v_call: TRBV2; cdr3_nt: TGTGCCAGCGGGGACAGCTCCTACAATGAGCAGTTCTTC; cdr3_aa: CASGDSSYNEQFF
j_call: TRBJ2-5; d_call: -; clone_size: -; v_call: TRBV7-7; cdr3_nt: TGTGCTAGCAGCTTAGACGCAGTCCAAGAGACCCAGTACTTC; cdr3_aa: CASSLDAVQETQYF
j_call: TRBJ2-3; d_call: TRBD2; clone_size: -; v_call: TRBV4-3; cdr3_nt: TGCGCCAGCAGCTGGACTAGCGGGAGGACAGATACGCAGTATTTT; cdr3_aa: CASSWTSGRTDTQYF
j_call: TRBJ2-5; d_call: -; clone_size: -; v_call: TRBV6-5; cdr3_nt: TGTGCCAGCAGTTTACTCCAACTCCAGTACTTC; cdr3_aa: CASSLLQLQYF
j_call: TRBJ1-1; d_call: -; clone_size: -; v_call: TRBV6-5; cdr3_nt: TGTGCCAGCAGTTATTTCCCACAGGGCGGTGAAGCTTTCTTT; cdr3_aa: CASSYFPQGGEAFF
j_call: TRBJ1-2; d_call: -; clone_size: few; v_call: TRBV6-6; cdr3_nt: TGTGCCAGCAGTTACGGCAGGAGCTATGGCTACACCTTC; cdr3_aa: CASSYGRSYGYTF
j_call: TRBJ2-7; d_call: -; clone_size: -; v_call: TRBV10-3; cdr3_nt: TGTGCCGTTGCGCGGGACACGAGATACGAGCAGTACTTC; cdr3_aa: CAVARDTRYEQYF
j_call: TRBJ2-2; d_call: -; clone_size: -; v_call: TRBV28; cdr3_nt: TGTGCCAGCAGTCTTCGCCGTCTTATGAGGACGAACACCGGGGAGCTGTTTTTT; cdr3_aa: CASSLRRLMRTNTGELFF
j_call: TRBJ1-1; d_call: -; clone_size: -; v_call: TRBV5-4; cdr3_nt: TGTGCCAGCAGCTTGGAGAAAGGAGGAGAGGGACCTGAAGCTTTCTTT; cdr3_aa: CASSLEKGGEGPEAFF
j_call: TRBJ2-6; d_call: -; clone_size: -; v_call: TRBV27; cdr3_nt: TGTGCCAGCACCGAATCCTGGGCCAACGTCCTGACTTTC; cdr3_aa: CASTESWANVLTF
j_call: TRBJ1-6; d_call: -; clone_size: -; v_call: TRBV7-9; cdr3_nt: TGTGCCAGCAGCTCCCATCGGCAGGGAGGGGGTTCACCCCTCCACTTT; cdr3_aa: CASSSHRQGGGSPLHF
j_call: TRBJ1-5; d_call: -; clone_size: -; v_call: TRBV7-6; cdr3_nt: TGTGCCAGCAGCTTAGAAGCAGGGACCTTAGGCAATCAGCCCCAGCATTTT; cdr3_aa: CASSLEAGTLGNQPQHF
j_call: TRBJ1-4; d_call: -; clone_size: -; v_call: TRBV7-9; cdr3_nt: TGTGCCAGCAGCTTAGTACAGGGTTCGGGTGAAAAACTGTTTTTT; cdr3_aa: CASSLVQGSGEKLFF
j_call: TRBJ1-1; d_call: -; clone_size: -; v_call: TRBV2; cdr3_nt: TGTGCCAGCAATGGGGGCGAGGACACTGAAGCTTTCTTT; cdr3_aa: CASNGGEDTEAFF
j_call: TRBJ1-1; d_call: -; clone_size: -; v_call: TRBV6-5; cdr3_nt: TGTGCCAGCAGTCCGACAGGGAACACTGAAGCTTTCTTT; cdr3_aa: CASSPTGNTEAFF
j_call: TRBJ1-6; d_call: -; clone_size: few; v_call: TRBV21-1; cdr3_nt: TGTGCCAGCAGCAATCCGAAGGGGTCGAATTCACCCCTCCACTTT; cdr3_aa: CASSNPKGSNSPLHF
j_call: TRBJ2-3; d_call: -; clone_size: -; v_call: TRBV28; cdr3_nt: TGTGCCAGCAGTACTAGGGGGCGCGGGGCAGATACGCAGTATTTT; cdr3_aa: CASSTRGRGADTQYF